This TCR beta chain was captured by sequencing in a study of blood T cell repertoires in COVID-19. Across the whole study: The origin of the acute and convalescent COVID-19 samples was the United States, Italy and Spain. The analysed material was cDNA or gDNA that came from T cells, B-cell-depleted T cells, or PBMCs.

Per the study methods: Quantification of nucleated cells was approximated via reference gene primer amplification. Sequencing used immunoSEQ multiplex PCR; TCRdb keeps in-frame clones, though not all of them. D and trimming come from the DNA, and the V and J calls and clone size come from that table. The sample has approximately 280,000 clones, around 90% seen once. The age range of participants was 18 to 89 years, with residence in approximately 25 US areas. The ends lost 8 bases at V and 4 bases at J; junction bases unmatched: 9. Germline assignment: CDR1 SNHLY and CDR2 FYNNEI. This CDR3 is 15 amino acids long.

This chain uses TRBV2 with TRBJ1-4, with 8 bases identical to TRBD1. This TCR came from a woman between 40 and 55 years old who had recovered from COVID-19. Sequencing was done on a sample of PBMCs or T cells enriched from blood (not recorded which). The CDR3 reads CASRQGQGGNEKLFF. DNA for the CDR3: TGTGCCAGCCGACAGGGGCAGGGGGGTAATGAAAAACTGTTTTTT.